The 14 T cell receptor beta chains below were found in one sample sequenced in a study of Ad26.COV2.S vaccination and SARS-CoV-2 variants. TCRdb's table, derived via immunoSEQ multiplex PCR, lists solely in-frame clones and lacks some. This sample has 350,000 to 500,000 clones, with roughly 87% found just once. Treatment defined: around 19 received Ad26.COV2.S at low or high dose, single or two shots; about 5 received placebo; per-sample allocation not given. It was on day 63 after the first vaccine or placebo injection that samples were taken. This specimen was peripheral blood, taken in a trial of Ad26.COV2.S vaccine versus placebo. The receptors were gathered from a person between 18 and 65 years old who received the Ad26.COV2.S COVID-19 vaccine or a placebo.

V is TRBV5-6 and J is TRBJ1-1, with 8 bases lining up with TRBD1. The CDR3 consists of 15 residues. Germline V gene lookup returns CDR1 SGHDT and CDR2 YYEEEE. Losses at the gene ends were 4 bases for V and 5 bases for J; bases not matched to a gene: 10. The CDR3 loop is CASSVWQGARTEAFF. The CDR3 bases are TGTGCCAGCAGCGTATGGCAGGGGGCGAGGACTGAAGCTTTCTTT.

This clone was detected a few times. The chain combines TRBV14 with TRBJ2-1; perhaps TRBD1 as D (5 bases). V lost 6 bases and J 6 bases, leaving 12 bases between the germline ends. The CDR3 extends over 13 amino acids. The V gene's germline CDR1 is SGHDN and CDR2 FVKESK. The CDR3 DNA reads as TGTGCCAGCAGAAGGGGCAGGGCCAATGAGCAGTTCTTC. Translating gives CASRRGRANEQFF. The full variable domain, in which reference TRBV14 and TRBJ2-1 provide the parts outside the CDR3, is EAGVTQFPSHSVIEKGQTVTLRCDPISGHDNLYWYRRVMGKEIKFLLHFVKESKQDESGMPNNRFLAERTGGTYSTLKVQPAELEDSGVYFCASRRGRANEQFFGPGTRLTVL.

This chain joins TRBV6-4 and TRBJ2-6; D is undetermined. Germline CDR1 and CDR2: MRHNA and SNTAGT. This CDR3 contains 14 residues. V was cut by 4 bases and J by 0 bases, with 4 bases left in between. The DNA of the CDR3 is TGTGCCAGCAGTGTAGGCTCTGGGGCCAACGTCCTGACTTTC. Its translation is CASSVGSGANVLTF.

This sequence joins TRBV5-1 and TRBJ2-1; the match to TRBD2 covers 14 bases. Germline V lookup: CDR1 SGHRS, CDR2 YFSETQ. With 0 bases clipped from V and 9 bases from J, the junction kept 14 bases outside the gene matches. The CDR3 extends over 19 amino acids. CDR3 coding DNA: TGCGCCAGCAGCTTGGCCGGGGGGCTTGGACTAGCGGGAGGAGGTGAGCAGTTCTTC. Residues: CASSLAGGLGLAGGGEQFF. The full variable domain, its missing parts supplied by reference TRBV5-1 and TRBJ2-1, is KAGVTQTPRYLIKTRGQQVTLSCSPISGHRSVSWYQQTPGQGLQFLFEYFSETQRNKGNFPGRFSGRQFSNSRSEMNVSTLELGDSALYLCASSLAGGLGLAGGGEQFFGPGTRLTVL.

This clone was seen only a few times. The V call is TRBV29-1, the J call TRBJ1-2; 8 bases agree with TRBD1. CDR3 length equals 15 residues. Germline assignment: CDR1 SQVTM and CDR2 ANQGSEA. The junction had 9 bases not matched to a gene; V was cut back by 6 bases and J by 0 bases. The DNA for the CDR3 is TGCAGCGTCTCACAAGGGACAGGTGCTAACTATGGCTACACCTTC. This encodes CSVSQGTGANYGYTF. The complete variable domain, with remaining parts taken from reference TRBV29-1 and TRBJ1-2, reads SAVISQKPSRDICQRGTSLTIQCQVDSQVTMMFWYRQQPGQSLTLIATANQGSEATYESGFVIDKFPISRPNLTFSTLTVSNMSPEDSSIYLCSVSQGTGANYGYTFGSGTRLTVV.

This clone was observed once. This chain uses TRBV7-8 with TRBJ1-2; TRBD1 matches at 8 bases. There are 16 residues in the CDR3. The V segment lost 0 bases and the J segment 2 bases; nucleotides outside the gene matches: 5. Germline CDR1 and CDR2: SGHVS and FQNEAQ. CDR3 coding DNA: TGTGCCAGCAGCTTAGCGGGTGGACAGGGAAACTATGGCTACACCTTC. Translation gives CASSLAGGQGNYGYTF.

The V and J genes are TRBV4-1 and TRBJ2-7; 7 bases are a match to TRBD1. Germline loops: CDR1 MGHRA, CDR2 YSYEKL. V was pared by 0 bases and J by 2 bases, with 4 bases of the junction left unmatched. The CDR3 has 15 residues. This CDR3 is CASSQDGQGAYEQYF. The CDR3 bases are TGCGCCAGCAGCCAAGATGGGCAGGGGGCCTACGAGCAGTACTTC.

This chain uses TRBV4-2 with TRBJ1-5; perhaps TRBD1 as D (5 bases). The V and J ends lost 8 bases and 6 bases respectively, with 17 bases between them. The CDR3 has 14 residues. Germline V lookup: CDR1 LGHNA, CDR2 YNFKEQ. The CDR3 region is CASSTGGDPQPQHF. CDR3 DNA sequence: TGTGCCAGCTCAACCGGGGGGGATCCTCAGCCCCAGCATTTT.

CDR3 loop: CASSTPAGGNIQYF. DNA of the CDR3: TGTGCCAGCAGCACACCGGCCGGAGGAAACATTCAGTACTTC. The chain couples TRBV21-1 to TRBJ2-4; the table's D call TRBD2 went unverified against the DNA. TRBV21-1 is given as a pseudogene. This CDR3 has 14 residues.

This chain joins TRBV12-3 or TRBV12-4 and TRBJ1-2; D might be TRBD1 (5 bases). The CDR3 is 13 residues long. The V and J ends lost 1 base and 5 bases respectively, with 8 bases between them. CDR3 sequence reads: CASSLGGFYGYTF. The DNA of the CDR3 is TGTGCCAGCAGTTTAGGGGGGTTTTATGGCTACACCTTC.

This clone was recorded only once. The rearrangement joins TRBV2 to TRBJ2-5, with 9 bases matching TRBD1. The CDR3 contains 15 residues. Losses at the gene ends were 6 bases for V and 4 bases for J; bases not matched to a gene: 9. CDR1 is SNHLY, CDR2 FYNNEI, per germline. The CDR3 spells CASRSQGAMGETQYF. The CDR3 DNA follows: TGTGCCAGCAGATCACAGGGGGCGATGGGAGAGACCCAGTACTTC.

The gene calls are TRBV4-2 and TRBJ2-1; 11 bases map to TRBD2. V lost 1 base to trimming and J lost 7 bases; unmatched junction nucleotides: 9. In germline, CDR1 is LGHNA, CDR2 YNFKEQ. This CDR3 contains 17 residues. Here the CDR3 reads CASSQGLAGRFGNEQFF. In nucleotides, the CDR3 is TGTGCCAGCAGCCAAGGACTAGCGGGAAGGTTCGGGAATGAGCAGTTCTTC.

V and J are TRBV7-3 and TRBJ2-1, with 13 bases fitting TRBD2. Per the germline V gene, CDR1 is SGHTA and CDR2 is FQGTGA. V lost 1 base to trimming and J lost 10 bases; unmatched junction nucleotides: 7. The CDR3 runs 16 residues. CDR3 DNA sequence: TGTGCCAGCAGCTTAAGGACTAGCGGGAGCTGGGGGGAGCAGTTCTTC. Its protein is CASSLRTSGSWGEQFF.

The rearrangement joins TRBV3-1 (or the pseudogene TRBV3-2) to TRBJ2-7, with TRBD2 matching 8 bases. The CDR3 loop spans 16 amino acids. V lost 5 bases and J lost 3; bases outside the gene matches: 12. Per the germline V gene, CDR1 is LGHDT and CDR2 is YNNKEL (reference sequence). In DNA form, the CDR3 reads TGTGCCAGCAGCACGCGTCGGGGGACTAGTCTCTACGAGCAGTACTTC. Its protein is CASSTRRGTSLYEQYF.